This entry is about one T cell receptor beta chain. What it binds is not known. The CDR3 sequence is 15 residues long. J was trimmed by 2 bases and V by 5 bases; bases with no gene match: 6. Germline CDR1 SEHNR, CDR2 FQNEAQ (reference sequence). The PCR contained 60 Vbeta and 13 Jbeta primers. Sequenced by immunoSEQ multiplex PCR; TCRdb stores in-frame clones only, minus some. The sample holds some 140,000 clones, 60% to 80% seen once. The sample originates from a study of cytomegalovirus exposure and HLA in healthy donors. Study background: A data release that came early held approximately 85 million unique TCRs from HLA-typed donors. Notes on the study in general: Per published reports, the classifier diagnosed cytomegalovirus status with high specificity and sensitivity.

The receptor comes from a woman aged 60-75 years in good health and CMV-seronegative. The sequencing input was PBMCs. V and J are TRBV7-9 and TRBJ1-1, with TRBD1 identical over 9 bases. The CDR3 DNA reads TGTGCCAGCAGCCCAGACAGGGGGACTAACACTGAAGCTTTCTTT. Its translation: CASSPDRGTNTEAFF.